The T cell receptor (beta chain) under discussion was sequenced for a study of T cell repertoires in cytomegalovirus infection. The CDR3 covers 14 residues. Germline V gene sequence: CDR1 DFQATT, CDR2 SNEGSKA (reference sequence). Unmatched junction bases numbered 5, after V lost 5 bases and J lost 1 base. TCRdb reanalysed the reads using MiXCR and keeps one entry per CDR3 protein. The sample lists around 740,000 distinct CDR3 sequences; 35% to 45% were seen once. The receptor's source is a human donor in good health (CMV status not recorded). Some clones in this sample may be carry-over from other donors' samples. The sample taken for sequencing was PBMCs. The J gene is TRBJ2-7, the V gene TRBV20-1; 10 bases line up with TRBD2. The CDR3 sequence is CSAYSGRGSYEQYF. CDR3 nucleotide sequence: TGCAGTGCTTACAGCGGGAGGGGGTCCTACGAGCAGTACTTC.